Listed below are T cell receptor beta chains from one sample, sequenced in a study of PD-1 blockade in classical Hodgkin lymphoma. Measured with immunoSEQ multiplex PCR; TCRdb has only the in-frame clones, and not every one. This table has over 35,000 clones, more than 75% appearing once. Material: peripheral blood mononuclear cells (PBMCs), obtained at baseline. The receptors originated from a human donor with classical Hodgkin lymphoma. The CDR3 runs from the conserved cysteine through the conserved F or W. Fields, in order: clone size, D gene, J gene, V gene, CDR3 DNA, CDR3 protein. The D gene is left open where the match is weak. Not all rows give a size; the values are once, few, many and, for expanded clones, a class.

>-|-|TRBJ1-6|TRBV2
TGTGCCAGCAGTGAATTGGAGGGGGATTCACCCCTCCACTTT
CASSELEGDSPLHF
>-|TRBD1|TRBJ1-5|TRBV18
TGTGCCAGCTCACCACAACAGACAGGGGCCCTGAGGAATAGCAATCAGCCCCAGCATTTT
CASSPQQTGALRNSNQPQHF
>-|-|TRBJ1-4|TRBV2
TGTGCCAGCAGGTGGACACATTCTAATGAAAAACTGTTTTTT
CASRWTHSNEKLFF
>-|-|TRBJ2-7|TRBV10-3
TGTGCCATCAGTGAGTCGAGGCGGACGGACTCCTACGAGCAGTACTTC
CAISESRRTDSYEQYF
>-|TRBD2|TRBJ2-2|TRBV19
TGTGCCAGTAGTCATCGGGGGGATGACACCGGGGAGCTGTTTTTT
CASSHRGDDTGELFF
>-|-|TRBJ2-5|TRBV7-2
TGTGCCAGCAGCAACCGACAGAGGGAGACCCAGTACTTC
CASSNRQRETQYF
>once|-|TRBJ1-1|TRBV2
TGTGCCAGCCTAGGGACGGGCCCGGCTTTCTTT
CASLGTGPAFF
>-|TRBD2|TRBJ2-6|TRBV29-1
TGCAGCGTTGGGGCGGGAGGGCCATCTGGGGCCAACGTCCTGACTTTC
CSVGAGGPSGANVLTF
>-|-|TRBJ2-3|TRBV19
TGTGCCAGTAGTACCGGACCAGATACGCAGTATTTT
CASSTGPDTQYF
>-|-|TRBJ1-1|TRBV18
TGTGCCAGCTCACCACCCTTACTCATGAACACTGAAGCTTTCTTT
CASSPPLLMNTEAFF
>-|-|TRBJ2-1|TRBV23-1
TGCGCCAGCAGTCAATCGGTAGCACGCTCCTACAATGAGCAGTTCTTC
CASSQSVARSYNEQFF
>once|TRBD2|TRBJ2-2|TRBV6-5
TGTGCCAGCAGTTTAGCGGGAGGGCCCCTCCCCGGGGAGCTGTTTTTT
CASSLAGGPLPGELFF
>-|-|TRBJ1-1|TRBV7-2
TGTGCCACCACCGGGGGGGGCGCGGGCACTGAAGCTTTCTTT
CATTGGGAGTEAFF
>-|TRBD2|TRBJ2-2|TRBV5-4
TGTGCCAGCAGCCCCGAGGTTAGCGGGAGCGCCGGGGAGCTGTTTTTT
CASSPEVSGSAGELFF
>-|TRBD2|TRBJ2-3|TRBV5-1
TGCGCCAGCAGCTTGGCGCCTAGCGGGGTCACAGATACGCAGTATTTT
CASSLAPSGVTDTQYF
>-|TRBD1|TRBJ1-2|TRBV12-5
TGTGCTAGTGGCCAAGGGACAGACTACTATGGCTACACCTTC
CASGQGTDYYGYTF
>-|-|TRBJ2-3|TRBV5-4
TGTGCCAGCAGCTTGTCGGCGGAAGCCCGCACAGATACGCAGTATTTT
CASSLSAEARTDTQYF
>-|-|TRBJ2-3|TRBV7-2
TGTGCCAGCAGCAAAGGGCTAAGCACAGATACGCAGTATTTT
CASSKGLSTDTQYF
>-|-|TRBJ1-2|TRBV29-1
TGCAGCGTTGAAGGGGGGACTGTATATGGCTACACCTTC
CSVEGGTVYGYTF
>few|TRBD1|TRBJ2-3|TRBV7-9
TGTGCCAGCAGCTTAGGGGGGACAGGAAGCACAGATACGCAGTATTTT
CASSLGGTGSTDTQYF
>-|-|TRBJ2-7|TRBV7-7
TGTGCCAGCAGCTTAAACAGGGTTACATCCTACGAGCAGTACTTC
CASSLNRVTSYEQYF
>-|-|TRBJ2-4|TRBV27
TGTGCCAGCAGCCCGACAGGTCTAGCCAAAAACATTCAGTACTTC
CASSPTGLAKNIQYF
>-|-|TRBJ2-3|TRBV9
TGTGCCAGCAGCGTAGTCGGGGGAGGTACAGATACGCAGTATTTT
CASSVVGGGTDTQYF
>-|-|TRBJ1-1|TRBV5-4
TGTGCCAGCAGCTTGGCTGGGGTGGAGGGTGAAGCTTTCTTT
CASSLAGVEGEAFF
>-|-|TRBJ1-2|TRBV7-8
TGTGCCAGCAGCTTAGGCCGAATGAGGGGAGATGGCTACACCTTC
CASSLGRMRGDGYTF
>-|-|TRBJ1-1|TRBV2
TGTGCCAGCAGTGAACCCCAGGGGAATCTGAACACTGAAGCTTTCTTT
CASSEPQGNLNTEAFF
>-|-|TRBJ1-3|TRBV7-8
TGTGCCAGCAGCGGCCTACAGGGTTTCTCTGGAAACACCATATATTTT
CASSGLQGFSGNTIYF
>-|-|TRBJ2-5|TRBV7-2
TGTGCCAGCAGCTTAGGCAGGGCCCAGTACTTC
CASSLGRAQYF
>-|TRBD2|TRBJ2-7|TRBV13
TGTGCCAGCAGCTTAATGCTAGCGGGGGGGCCTTCCTACGAGCAGTACTTC
CASSLMLAGGPSYEQYF
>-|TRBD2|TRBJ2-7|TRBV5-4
TGTGCCAGCAGCTTGATTAGCGGGAGTCCCTACGAGCAGTACTTC
CASSLISGSPYEQYF
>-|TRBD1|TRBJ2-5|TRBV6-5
TGTGCCAGCAGCCGACAGGGGTTGGAGACCCAGTACTTC
CASSRQGLETQYF
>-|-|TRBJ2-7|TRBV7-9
TGCGCCAGCAGCCAAGATTACCCTGGGAGCTCCTACGAGCAGTACTTC
CASSQDYPGSSYEQYF
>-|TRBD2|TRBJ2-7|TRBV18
TGTGCCAGTATCGGGACTAGCGGGCTCTCCTACGAGCAGTACTTC
CASIGTSGLSYEQYF
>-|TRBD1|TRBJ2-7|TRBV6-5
TGTGCCAGCTCCCGGGGACAGGGTCCCTACGAGCAGTACTTC
CASSRGQGPYEQYF
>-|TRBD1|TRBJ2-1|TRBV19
TGTGCCAGTAGTCCATTCGGACAGGGGCAGGGGGCTCTGTTCTTC
CASSPFGQGQGALFF
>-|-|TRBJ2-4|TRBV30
TGTGCCTGGAGTGTAAAGGGAGGCAAAAACATTCAGTACTTC
CAWSVKGGKNIQYF
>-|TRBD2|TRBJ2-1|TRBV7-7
TGTGCCAGCAGCTCCGGACTAGGCAATGAGCAGTTCTTC
CASSSGLGNEQFF
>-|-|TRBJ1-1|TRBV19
TGTGCCAGTAGTCCCCCGGGCTTTGGGGACACTGAAGCTTTCTTT
CASSPPGFGDTEAFF
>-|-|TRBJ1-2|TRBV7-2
TGTGCCAGCAGCTTACCCCAGGGCCTCGGCGGCTACACCTTC
CASSLPQGLGGYTF
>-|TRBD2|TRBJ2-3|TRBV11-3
TGTGCCAGCAGCTTCCTCTGTGGTGTTAGCGGGGGGGCGAGAGATACGCAGTATTTT
CASSFLCGVSGGARDTQYF
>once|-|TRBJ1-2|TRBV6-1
TGTGCCAGCAGTACCGACAGCCTATATGGCTACACCTTC
CASSTDSLYGYTF
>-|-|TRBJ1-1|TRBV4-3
TGCGCCAGCAGCCCGTTGACAGGAATCGAGGCTTTCTTT
CASSPLTGIEAFF
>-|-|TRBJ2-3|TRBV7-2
TGTGCCAGCAGCTTCTCTCGTTTCACAGATACGCAGTATTTT
CASSFSRFTDTQYF
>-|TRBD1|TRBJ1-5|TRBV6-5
TGTGCCAGCAGTTATTGGAAGGGGGCCTATCAGCCCCAGCATTTT
CASSYWKGAYQPQHF
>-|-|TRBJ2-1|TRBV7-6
TGTGCCAGCAGCTTTACAAGGTCGAGAGATGAGCAGTTCTTC
CASSFTRSRDEQFF
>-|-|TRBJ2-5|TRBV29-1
TGCAGCGTTGAGACTTGGGGAGAGACCCAGTACTTC
CSVETWGETQYF